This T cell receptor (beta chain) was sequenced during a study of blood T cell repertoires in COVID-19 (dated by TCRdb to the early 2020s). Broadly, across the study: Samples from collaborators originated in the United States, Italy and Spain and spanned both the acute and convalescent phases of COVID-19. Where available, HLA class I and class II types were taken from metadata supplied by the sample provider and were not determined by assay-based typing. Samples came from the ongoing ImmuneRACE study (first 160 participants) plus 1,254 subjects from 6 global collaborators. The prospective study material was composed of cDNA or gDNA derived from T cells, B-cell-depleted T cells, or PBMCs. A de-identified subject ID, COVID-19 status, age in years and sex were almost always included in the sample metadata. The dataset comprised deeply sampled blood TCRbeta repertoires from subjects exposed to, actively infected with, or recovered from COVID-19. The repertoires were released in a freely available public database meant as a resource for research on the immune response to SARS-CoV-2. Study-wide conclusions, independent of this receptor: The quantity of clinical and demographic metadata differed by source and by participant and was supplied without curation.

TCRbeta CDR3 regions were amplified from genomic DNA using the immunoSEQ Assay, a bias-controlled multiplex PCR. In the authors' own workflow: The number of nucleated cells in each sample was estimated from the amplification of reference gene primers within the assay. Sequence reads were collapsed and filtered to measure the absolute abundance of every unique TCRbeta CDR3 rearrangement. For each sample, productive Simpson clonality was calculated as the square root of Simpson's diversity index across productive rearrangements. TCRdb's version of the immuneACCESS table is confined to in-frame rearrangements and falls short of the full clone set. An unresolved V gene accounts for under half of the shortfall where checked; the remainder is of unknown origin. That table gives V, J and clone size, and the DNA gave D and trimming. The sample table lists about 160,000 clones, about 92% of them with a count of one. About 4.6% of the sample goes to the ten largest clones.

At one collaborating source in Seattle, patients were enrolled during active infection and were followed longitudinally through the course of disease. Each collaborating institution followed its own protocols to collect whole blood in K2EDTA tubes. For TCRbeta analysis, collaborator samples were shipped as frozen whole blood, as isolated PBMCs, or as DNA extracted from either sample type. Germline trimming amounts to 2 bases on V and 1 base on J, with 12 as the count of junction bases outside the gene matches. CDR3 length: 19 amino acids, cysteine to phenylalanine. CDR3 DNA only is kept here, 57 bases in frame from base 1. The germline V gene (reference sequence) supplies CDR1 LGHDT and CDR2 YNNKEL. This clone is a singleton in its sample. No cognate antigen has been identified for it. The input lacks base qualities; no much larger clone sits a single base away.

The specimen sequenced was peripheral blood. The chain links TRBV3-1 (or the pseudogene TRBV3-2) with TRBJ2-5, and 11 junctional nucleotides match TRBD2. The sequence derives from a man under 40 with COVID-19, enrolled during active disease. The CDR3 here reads CASSQIAGGPGSPQETQYF. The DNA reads TGTGCCAGCAGCCAAATAGCGGGGGGGCCCGGGTCCCCCCAAGAGACCCAGTACTTC.